The rows below give T cell receptor beta chains drawn from one sample of a study of OX40 agonist ivuxolimab in advanced cancers. The assay was immunoSEQ multiplex PCR, and TCRdb's table has in-frame clones only and misses some. Among fewer than 25,000 clones listed, approximately 91% were seen once. This material consisted of CD4+ or CD8+ T cells sorted from blood, taken in a trial of the OX40 agonist ivuxolimab. These receptors all come from an adult with an advanced solid tumor such as melanoma, head and neck, liver or kidney cancer. The CDR3 runs from the conserved cysteine through the conserved F or W. Each record gives: V gene, clone size, D gene, J gene, CDR3 DNA, CDR3 protein. D genes are given only for firm matches. Size is stated for part of the rows, as once, few or many counts, or as a class when the clone is expanded.

V gene: TRBV11-1
clone size: NA
D gene: NA
J gene: TRBJ2-1
CDR3 DNA: TGTGCCAGCAGCCCTGGGGGGCTAGGCTACAATGAGCAGTTCTTC
CDR3 protein: CASSPGGLGYNEQFF

V gene: TRBV18
clone size: NA
D gene: NA
J gene: TRBJ2-3
CDR3 DNA: TGTGCCAGCTCACCGGCGGAGGACAGTGTCACAGATACGCAGTATTTT
CDR3 protein: CASSPAEDSVTDTQYF

V gene: TRBV19
clone size: NA
D gene: TRBD2
J gene: TRBJ2-1
CDR3 DNA: TGTGCCAGTAGTTCGGCTAGCGGACACAATGAGCAGTTCTTC
CDR3 protein: CASSSASGHNEQFF

V gene: TRBV28
clone size: medium-sized
D gene: NA
J gene: TRBJ1-1
CDR3 DNA: TGTGCCAGCAGTTTAATCTGGGGGACTGAAGCTTTCTTT
CDR3 protein: CASSLIWGTEAFF

V gene: TRBV7-8
clone size: once
D gene: NA
J gene: TRBJ2-7
CDR3 DNA: TGTGCCAGCAGCCTGGGTCCGCAGGACGAGCAGTACTTC
CDR3 protein: CASSLGPQDEQYF

V gene: TRBV2
clone size: NA
D gene: TRBD2
J gene: TRBJ2-7
CDR3 DNA: TGTGCCAGCAGGACTTCGACTAGCGTAAGCTACGAGCAGTACTTC
CDR3 protein: CASRTSTSVSYEQYF

V gene: TRBV27
clone size: NA
D gene: NA
J gene: TRBJ2-1
CDR3 DNA: TGTGCCAGCAGACTTACCGGGACCTACAATGAGCAGTTCTTC
CDR3 protein: CASRLTGTYNEQFF

V gene: TRBV6-4
clone size: medium-sized
D gene: NA
J gene: TRBJ1-1
CDR3 DNA: TGTGCCAGCAGTGAGCGGGGCATGAACACTGAAGCTTTCTTT
CDR3 protein: CASSERGMNTEAFF

V gene: TRBV7-2
clone size: NA
D gene: NA
J gene: TRBJ2-2
CDR3 DNA: TGTGCCAGCAGTCTACAGGGACCTGGGAACACCGGGGAGCTGTTTTTT
CDR3 protein: CASSLQGPGNTGELFF

V gene: TRBV7-3
clone size: NA
D gene: TRBD2
J gene: TRBJ2-7
CDR3 DNA: TGTGCCAGCAGCCAGGACAGGGCGAAAGCGGGAGGGACCCCTTACGAGCAGTACTTC
CDR3 protein: CASSQDRAKAGGTPYEQYF

V gene: TRBV4-3
clone size: NA
D gene: NA
J gene: TRBJ2-3
CDR3 DNA: TGCGCCAGCAGCCAAGGGCGGGATACGCAGTATTTT
CDR3 protein: CASSQGRDTQYF

V gene: TRBV9
clone size: once
D gene: NA
J gene: TRBJ2-2
CDR3 DNA: TGTGCCAGCAGCGTAGGTGTCACCGGGGAGCTGTTTTTT
CDR3 protein: CASSVGVTGELFF

V gene: TRBV7-9
clone size: once
D gene: NA
J gene: TRBJ2-7
CDR3 DNA: TGTGCCAGCAGCTTCCCGGGCCCCGTTTCCTACGAGCAGTACTTC
CDR3 protein: CASSFPGPVSYEQYF

V gene: TRBV23-1
clone size: once
D gene: NA
J gene: TRBJ1-2
CDR3 DNA: TGCGCCAGCAGTCAATCCCCGGCGTTTAACTATGGCTACACCTTC
CDR3 protein: CASSQSPAFNYGYTF

V gene: TRBV6-1
clone size: NA
D gene: TRBD1
J gene: TRBJ2-3
CDR3 DNA: TGTGCCAGCAGTCACCCGAATACAGGGGAAGATACGCAGTATTTT
CDR3 protein: CASSHPNTGEDTQYF

V gene: TRBV27
clone size: NA
D gene: NA
J gene: TRBJ1-2
CDR3 DNA: TGTGCCAGCAGTTTAAATGGGTATGGCTACACCTTC
CDR3 protein: CASSLNGYGYTF

V gene: TRBV19
clone size: NA
D gene: TRBD1
J gene: TRBJ1-5
CDR3 DNA: TGTGCCAGTAGTGTGTGGGACAGGGAGACGCCCCAGCATTTT
CDR3 protein: CASSVWDRETPQHF

V gene: TRBV4-1
clone size: NA
D gene: NA
J gene: TRBJ2-1
CDR3 DNA: TGCGCCAGCAGCCAAGATGCCTACAATGAGCAGTTCTTC
CDR3 protein: CASSQDAYNEQFF

V gene: TRBV28
clone size: NA
D gene: NA
J gene: TRBJ2-2
CDR3 DNA: TGTGCCAGCAGTCGGAACACCGGGGAGCTGTTTTTT
CDR3 protein: CASSRNTGELFF

V gene: TRBV7-2
clone size: NA
D gene: TRBD2
J gene: TRBJ2-3
CDR3 DNA: TGTGCCAGCAGCTTAGCGGGAGGGGACGTTAGCACAGATACGCAGTATTTT
CDR3 protein: CASSLAGGDVSTDTQYF

V gene: TRBV4-2
clone size: NA
D gene: TRBD1
J gene: TRBJ1-1
CDR3 DNA: TGTGCCAGCAGCCAACGACAGGGAGGATCCACTGAAGCTTTCTTT
CDR3 protein: CASSQRQGGSTEAFF

V gene: TRBV5-6
clone size: NA
D gene: TRBD1
J gene: TRBJ2-7
CDR3 DNA: TGTGCCAGCAGCGCACAGGGGACACACGAGCAGTACTTC
CDR3 protein: CASSAQGTHEQYF

V gene: TRBV15
clone size: NA
D gene: NA
J gene: TRBJ2-7
CDR3 DNA: TGTGCCACCAGCAGAGCCGGACACCCTGACTACTACGAGCAGTACTTC
CDR3 protein: CATSRAGHPDYYEQYF

V gene: TRBV7-9
clone size: NA
D gene: TRBD2
J gene: TRBJ2-5
CDR3 DNA: TGTGCCAGCAGTTTTCCGGCTAGCGGGCAAGAGACCCAGTACTTC
CDR3 protein: CASSFPASGQETQYF

V gene: TRBV19
clone size: NA
D gene: TRBD1
J gene: TRBJ1-5
CDR3 DNA: TGTGCCAGTAGTATGACGGGACAGGGGAATCAGCCCCAGCATTTT
CDR3 protein: CASSMTGQGNQPQHF

V gene: TRBV28
clone size: NA
D gene: TRBD1
J gene: TRBJ1-1
CDR3 DNA: TGTGCCAGCAGCTCCCGGGACAGGGGCAGGAACACTGAAGCTTTCTTT
CDR3 protein: CASSSRDRGRNTEAFF

V gene: TRBV19
clone size: NA
D gene: NA
J gene: TRBJ2-7
CDR3 DNA: TGTGCCAGTAGTGTCCGGACAGACTACTACGAGCAGTACTTC
CDR3 protein: CASSVRTDYYEQYF

V gene: TRBV19
clone size: NA
D gene: NA
J gene: TRBJ2-7
CDR3 DNA: TGTGCCACCCGGGACACGGACTACGAGCAGTACTTC
CDR3 protein: CATRDTDYEQYF

V gene: TRBV11-2
clone size: NA
D gene: NA
J gene: TRBJ2-7
CDR3 DNA: TGTGCCAGCAGCCGCGGTAGCGCCACTAGTTACGAGCAGTACTTC
CDR3 protein: CASSRGSATSYEQYF

V gene: TRBV7-6
clone size: NA
D gene: NA
J gene: TRBJ1-4
CDR3 DNA: TGTGCCAGCAGCTTAACCCCCGGGAGGCCGTCCGAAAAACTGTTTTTT
CDR3 protein: CASSLTPGRPSEKLFF

V gene: TRBV21-1
clone size: NA
D gene: NA
J gene: TRBJ2-7
CDR3 DNA: TGTGCCAGCAGCACCAAGCACGAGCAGTACTTC
CDR3 protein: CASSTKHEQYF

V gene: TRBV11-3
clone size: NA
D gene: TRBD1
J gene: TRBJ1-2
CDR3 DNA: TGTGCCAGCAGCCCCCGGACAGGGGGCCTGAACTATGGCTACACCTTC
CDR3 protein: CASSPRTGGLNYGYTF

V gene: TRBV7-2
clone size: NA
D gene: NA
J gene: TRBJ2-7
CDR3 DNA: TGTGCCAGCAGCCCTCGGGGAGCGGCCTACGAGCAGTACTTC
CDR3 protein: CASSPRGAAYEQYF

V gene: TRBV5-1
clone size: NA
D gene: NA
J gene: TRBJ2-1
CDR3 DNA: TGCGCCAGCAGCCCGGGGTATGAGCAGTTCTTC
CDR3 protein: CASSPGYEQFF

V gene: TRBV11-2
clone size: NA
D gene: TRBD2
J gene: TRBJ2-1
CDR3 DNA: TGTGCCAGCAGCTTTAGCGGGGGGACCGGGGGTGAGCAGTTCTTC
CDR3 protein: CASSFSGGTGGEQFF

V gene: TRBV6-5
clone size: NA
D gene: TRBD2
J gene: TRBJ2-1
CDR3 DNA: TGTGCCACCTTTAGCGGGAGTTATGACGGTGAGCAGTTCTTC
CDR3 protein: CATFSGSYDGEQFF